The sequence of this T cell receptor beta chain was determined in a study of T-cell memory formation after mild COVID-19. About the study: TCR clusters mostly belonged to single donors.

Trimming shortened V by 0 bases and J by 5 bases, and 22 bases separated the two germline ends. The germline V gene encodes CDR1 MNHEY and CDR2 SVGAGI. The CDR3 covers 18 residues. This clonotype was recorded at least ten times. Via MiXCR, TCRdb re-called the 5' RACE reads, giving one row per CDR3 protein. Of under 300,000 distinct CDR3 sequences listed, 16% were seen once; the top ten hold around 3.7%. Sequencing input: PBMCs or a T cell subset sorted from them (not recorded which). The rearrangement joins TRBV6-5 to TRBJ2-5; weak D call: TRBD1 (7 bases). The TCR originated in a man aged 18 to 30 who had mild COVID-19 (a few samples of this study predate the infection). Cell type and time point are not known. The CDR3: CASSYSNPAGGIKETQYF. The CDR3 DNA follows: TGTGCCAGCAGTTACTCGAATCCGGCAGGGGGGATTAAGGAGACCCAGTACTTC.